Sequencing of this TCR beta chain was carried out in a study of blood T cell repertoires in COVID-19. Study overall: The United States, Italy and Spain provided the acute and convalescent COVID-19 samples. The analysed material was cDNA or gDNA that came from T cells, B-cell-depleted T cells, or PBMCs.

In the study's own analysis: The assay estimated nucleated cells by amplifying reference gene primers. Clones were read by immunoSEQ multiplex PCR, and TCRdb kept only the in-frame ones, dropping some. V, J and clone size derive from that table, while D and trimming were established from the DNA sequence. The sample shows about 230,000 clones, roughly 88% of them seen only once. From germline, CDR1 is LNHDA and CDR2 SQIVND (reference sequence). V was pared by 3 bases and J by 0 bases, with 6 bases between. The CDR3 sequence is 14 residues long. V gene TRBV19 combines with J gene TRBJ1-5; no clear D gene. Sequenced input: peripheral blood. This clonotype was sampled from a woman aged 35 to 49 who had recovered from COVID-19. In nucleotides, the CDR3 is TGTGCCAGTAGTATCGCAGATAGCAATCAGCCCCAGCATTTT. Its protein product is CASSIADSNQPQHF.